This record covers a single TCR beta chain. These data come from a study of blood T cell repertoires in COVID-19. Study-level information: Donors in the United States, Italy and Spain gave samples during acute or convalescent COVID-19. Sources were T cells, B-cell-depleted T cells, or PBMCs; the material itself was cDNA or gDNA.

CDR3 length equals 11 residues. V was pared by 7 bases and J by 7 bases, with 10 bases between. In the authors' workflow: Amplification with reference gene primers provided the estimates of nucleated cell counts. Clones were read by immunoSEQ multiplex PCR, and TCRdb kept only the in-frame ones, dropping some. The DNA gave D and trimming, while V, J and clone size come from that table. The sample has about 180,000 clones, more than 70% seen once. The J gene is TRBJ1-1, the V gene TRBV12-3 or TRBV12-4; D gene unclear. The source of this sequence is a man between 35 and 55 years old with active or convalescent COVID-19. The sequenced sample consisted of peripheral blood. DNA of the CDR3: TGTGCCAGCATAGAGCGGTTTGAAGCTTTCTTT. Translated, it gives CASIERFEAFF.